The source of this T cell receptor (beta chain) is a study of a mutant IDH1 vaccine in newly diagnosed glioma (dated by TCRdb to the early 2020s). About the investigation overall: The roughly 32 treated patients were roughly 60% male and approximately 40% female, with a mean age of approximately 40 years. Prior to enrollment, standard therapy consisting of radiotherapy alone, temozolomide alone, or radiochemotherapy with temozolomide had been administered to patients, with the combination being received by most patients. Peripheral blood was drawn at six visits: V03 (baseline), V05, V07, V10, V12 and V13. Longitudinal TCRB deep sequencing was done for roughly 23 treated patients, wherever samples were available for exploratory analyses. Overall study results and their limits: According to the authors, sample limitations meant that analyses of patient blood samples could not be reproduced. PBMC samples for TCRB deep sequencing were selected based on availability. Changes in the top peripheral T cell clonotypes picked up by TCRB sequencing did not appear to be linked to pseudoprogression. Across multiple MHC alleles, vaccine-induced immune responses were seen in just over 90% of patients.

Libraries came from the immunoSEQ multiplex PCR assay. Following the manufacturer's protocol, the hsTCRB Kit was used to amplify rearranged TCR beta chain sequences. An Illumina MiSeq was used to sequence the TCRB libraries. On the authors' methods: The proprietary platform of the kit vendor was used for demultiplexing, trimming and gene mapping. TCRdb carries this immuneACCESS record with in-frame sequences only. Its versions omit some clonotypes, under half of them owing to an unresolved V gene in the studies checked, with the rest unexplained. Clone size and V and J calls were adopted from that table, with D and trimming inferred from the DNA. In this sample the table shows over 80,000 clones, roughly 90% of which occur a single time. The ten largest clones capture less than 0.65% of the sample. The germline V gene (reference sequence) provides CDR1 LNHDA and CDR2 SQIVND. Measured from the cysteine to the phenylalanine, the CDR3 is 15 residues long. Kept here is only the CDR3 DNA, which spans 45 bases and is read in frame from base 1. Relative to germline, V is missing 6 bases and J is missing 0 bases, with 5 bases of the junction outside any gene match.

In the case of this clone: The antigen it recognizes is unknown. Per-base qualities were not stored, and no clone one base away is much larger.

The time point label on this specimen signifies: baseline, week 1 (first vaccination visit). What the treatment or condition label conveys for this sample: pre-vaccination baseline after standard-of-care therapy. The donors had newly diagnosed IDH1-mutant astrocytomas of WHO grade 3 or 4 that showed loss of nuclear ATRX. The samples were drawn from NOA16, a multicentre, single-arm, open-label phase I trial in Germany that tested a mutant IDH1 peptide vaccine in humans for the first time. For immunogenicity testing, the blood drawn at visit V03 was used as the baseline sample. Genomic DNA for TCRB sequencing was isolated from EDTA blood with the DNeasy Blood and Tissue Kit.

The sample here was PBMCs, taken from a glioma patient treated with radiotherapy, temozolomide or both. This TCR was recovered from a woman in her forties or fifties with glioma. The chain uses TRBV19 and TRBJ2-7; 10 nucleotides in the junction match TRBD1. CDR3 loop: CASSPWTGGSYEQYF. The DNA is TGTGCCAGTAGCCCCTGGACAGGGGGCTCCTACGAGCAGTACTTC.